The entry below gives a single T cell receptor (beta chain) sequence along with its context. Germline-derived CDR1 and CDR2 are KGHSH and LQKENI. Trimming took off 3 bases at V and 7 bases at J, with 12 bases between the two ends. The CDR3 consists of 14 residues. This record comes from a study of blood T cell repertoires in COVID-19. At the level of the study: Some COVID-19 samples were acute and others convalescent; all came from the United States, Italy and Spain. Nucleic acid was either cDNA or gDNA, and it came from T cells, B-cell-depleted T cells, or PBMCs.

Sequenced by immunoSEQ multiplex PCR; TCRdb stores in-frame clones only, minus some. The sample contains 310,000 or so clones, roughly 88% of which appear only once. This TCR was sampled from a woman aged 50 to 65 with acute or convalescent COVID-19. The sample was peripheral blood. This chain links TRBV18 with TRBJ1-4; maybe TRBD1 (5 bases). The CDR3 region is CASSPRQIPEKLFF. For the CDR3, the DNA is TGTGCCAGCTCACCCCGACAGATACCTGAAAAACTGTTTTTT.